The 12 T cell receptor beta chains below were found in one sample sequenced in a study of shared clonotypes between healthy human individuals. Sequencing was performed with immunoSEQ multiplex PCR; in TCRdb, only in-frame clones are kept and a portion is missing. The data show some 2.1 million clones, with 90% to 95% seen just once and more than 0.1% held by the top ten. The sample comprised naive CD4+ T cells sorted from blood. The subset here: CD45RA+ positively selected. These receptors originate from a man in his late teens or twenties in good health.

This rearrangement joins TRBV11-2 to TRBJ1-2; D unresolved. The CDR3 consists of 15 residues. In germline, CDR1 is SGHAT, CDR2 FQNNGV. Trimming shortened V by 1 base and J by 5 bases, and 14 bases separated the two germline ends. CDR3 amino acids: CASSLAGPRVYGYTF. DNA for the CDR3: TGTGCCAGCAGCTTAGCCGGGCCCCGCGTATATGGCTACACCTTC.

J is TRBJ2-1 and V is TRBV4-3; 7 nucleotides line up with TRBD2. V lost 1 base and J lost 1; bases outside the gene matches: 1. CDR3 length: 15 amino acids. Looked up from germline, CDR1 is LGHNA and CDR2 is YSLEER. The CDR3 reads CASSQGEGSYNEQFF. CDR3 DNA sequence: TGCGCCAGCAGCCAAGGGGAGGGGTCCTACAATGAGCAGTTCTTC.

The chain carries TRBV6-6 and TRBJ2-5; possible D gene TRBD2, 6 bases. Germline loops: CDR1 MNHNY, CDR2 SVGAGI (reference sequence). This CDR3 region has 15 residues. Trimming took 2 bases from V and 7 from J, leaving 17 bases between them. CDR3 sequence (DNA): TGTGCCAGCAGTTACCCCCAGACTAGTCAATGGACCCAGTACTTC. It translates to CASSYPQTSQWTQYF.

This sequence joins TRBV27 and TRBJ2-3; 7 bases match TRBD1. The V and J ends lost 6 bases and 0 bases, in that order; junction bases with no gene match: 6. The CDR3 has 15 amino acids. Germline lookup yields CDR1 MNHEY and CDR2 SMNVEV (reference sequence). CDR3 sequence (DNA): TGTGCCAGCAGGTTAACAGGGGTTAGCACAGATACGCAGTATTTT. It yields the protein CASRLTGVSTDTQYF.

The chain has TRBV4-3 and TRBJ2-1; D is unclear. Per the germline V gene, CDR1 is LGHNA and CDR2 is YSLEER. This CDR3 comprises 14 residues. With 1 base removed from V and 6 bases from J, the gap between germline ends came to 10 bases. CDR3 sequence reads: CASSQALVGNEQFF. Written as DNA, the CDR3 is TGCGCCAGCAGCCAAGCGCTAGTTGGCAATGAGCAGTTCTTC.

This clone appeared a single time. This chain links TRBV5-6 with TRBJ1-2; D gene ambiguous. In germline, CDR1 is SGHDT, CDR2 YYEEEE. This CDR3 has 14 residues. V was trimmed by 1 base and J by 5 bases, leaving 12 bases between them. The DNA of the CDR3 is TGTGCCAGCAGCTTGTTAATGTCCGGGTATGGCTACACCTTC. Amino acids: CASSLLMSGYGYTF.

V and J are TRBV4-1 and TRBJ2-7; D gene uncertain. CDR1 is MGHRA, CDR2 YSYEKL, per germline. This CDR3 has 13 residues. With 0 bases removed from V and 6 bases from J, the gap between germline ends came to 9 bases. In nucleotides, the CDR3 is TGCGCCAGCAGCCAAGATTTGACGCCCGAGCAGTACTTC. Translating gives CASSQDLTPEQYF.

The gene calls are TRBV2 and TRBJ2-1; no clear D. V was pared by 6 bases and J by 3 bases, with 9 bases between. The CDR3 spans 13 residues. Germline CDR1 and CDR2: SNHLY and FYNNEI. CDR3 region: CASRLASYNEQFF. The DNA for the CDR3 is TGTGCCAGCAGGCTGGCTAGCTACAATGAGCAGTTCTTC.

As for this clone: Other nucleotide sequences from this sample produce the same CDR3. The chain links TRBV5-1 to TRBJ1-1; possible D gene TRBD1, 5 bases. Trimming cost V 0 bases and J 3 bases, with 6 bases left between them. Germline V gives CDR1 SGHRS, CDR2 YFSETQ. The CDR3 runs 13 residues. The CDR3 DNA reads TGCGCCAGCAGCTTGGGAGGGGACACTGAAGCTTTCTTT. This codes for CASSLGGDTEAFF.

V is TRBV9 and J is TRBJ2-7; 10 bases fit TRBD1. The CDR3 contains 15 residues. J gave up 4 bases and V 0 bases, and 4 bases lay outside the gene matches. Germline loops: CDR1 SGDLS, CDR2 YYNGEE. DNA for the CDR3: TGTGCCAGCAGCGTAGAGGGACAGGGGAAATACGAGCAGTACTTC. Translated: CASSVEGQGKYEQYF. The variable domain in full, completed from reference TRBV9 and TRBJ2-7, reads DSGVTQTPKHLITATGQRVTLRCSPRSGDLSVYWYQQSLDQGLQFLIQYYNGEERAKGNILERFSAQQFPDLHSELNLSSLELGDSALYFCASSVEGQGKYEQYFGPGTRLTVT.

This clone was detected only once. V usage is TRBV25-1 and J usage is TRBJ2-5, with 10 bases matching TRBD1. This CDR3 comprises 16 residues. Losses at the gene ends were 2 bases for V and 5 bases for J; bases not matched to a gene: 8. In germline, CDR1 is MGHDK, CDR2 SYGVNS. The CDR3 DNA sequence: TGTGCCAGCAGTGAACTCGGGACAGGGGTTCGGGAGACCCAGTACTTC. It translates to CASSELGTGVRETQYF.

In its sample, this clone was seen once. The V and J genes are TRBV18 and TRBJ1-2; D unresolved. V was clipped by 2 bases and J by 6 bases, with 13 bases between them. The CDR3 contains 14 residues. In germline, CDR1 is KGHSH, CDR2 LQKENI. The CDR3 DNA reads TGTGCCAGCTCACCAACGGGGTTGGGAGATGGCTACACCTTC. Protein product: CASSPTGLGDGYTF.